What follows are 21 T cell receptor beta chains derived from one specimen sequenced in a study of response to subunit inactivated influenza vaccine. TCRdb re-called the RT-PCR reads through MiXCR, storing one row per CDR3 protein. The sample yields 250,000 to 350,000 distinct CDR3 sequences, 22% seen once. The starting material was PBMCs from blood, obtained 21 months after vaccination. The source is a man in his fifties or sixties who received an inactivated influenza vaccine.

This clonotype was counted between two and nine times. This sequence joins TRBV12-3 or TRBV12-4 and TRBJ1-1; no reliable D call. The CDR3 is 18 residues long. V was trimmed by 2 bases and J by 5 bases, leaving 24 bases between them. CDR3 nucleotides: TGTGCCAGCAGTTTAAGATGGGGTTGGTTCCAGGAAGGGACTGAAGCTTTCTTT. This codes for CASSLRWGWFQEGTEAFF.

This clonotype was observed a handful of times. This chain joins TRBV18 and TRBJ2-6, with 8 bases fitting TRBD2. The CDR3 runs 19 residues. The V and J ends lost 3 bases and 0 bases, in that order; junction bases with no gene match: 10. Germline CDR1 is KGHSH and CDR2 is LQKENI. The CDR3: CASSPQAGGLLSGANVLTF. For the CDR3, the DNA is TGTGCCAGCTCACCGCAGGCGGGAGGACTCCTCTCTGGGGCCAACGTCCTGACTTTC.

This clonotype was seen a few times. J is TRBJ2-3 and V is TRBV11-1; 12 bases agree with TRBD2. The CDR3 totals 16 residues. Germline V CDR1 and CDR2: SGHAT, FQDESV (reference sequence). The junction had 4 bases not matched to a gene; V was cut back by 5 bases and J by 1 base. The CDR3 DNA follows: TGTGCCAGCAGCCCGAGACTAGCGGGAGGCACAGATACGCAGTATTTT. Translated: CASSPRLAGGTDTQYF.

The chain couples TRBV3-1 to TRBJ1-1; 9 bases map to TRBD1. Per the germline V gene, CDR1 is LGHDT and CDR2 is YNNKEL (reference sequence). This CDR3 has 15 residues. The trim removed 3 bases at V and 5 bases at J, leaving 7 bases unmatched. CDR3 bases: TGTGCCAGCAGCCATTACGACAGGGGGGGGACTGAAGCTTTCTTT. It codes for CASSHYDRGGTEAFF.

This clonotype turned up a few times. The rearrangement links TRBV11-3 to TRBJ2-1; 8 bases line up with TRBD1. CDR1 is SGHNT, CDR2 YENEEA, per germline. Trimming removed 2 bases from V and 2 bases from J; junction bases left unmatched: 2. The CDR3 is 15 residues long. The CDR3 coding sequence is TGTGCCAGCAGCTTAAGACAGGGGACCTACAATGAGCAGTTCTTC. Amino acids: CASSLRQGTYNEQFF.

V is TRBV9 and J is TRBJ2-1, with 9 bases identical to TRBD1. CDR3 length: 15 amino acids. The V gene end was trimmed by 4 bases and the J gene end by 6 bases; junction bases not matched to a gene: 8. CDR1 and CDR2 from the germline V gene are SGDLS and YYNGEE. Here the CDR3 reads CASSSGQGRSNEQFF. CDR3 nucleotides: TGTGCCAGCAGCTCGGGACAGGGTCGAAGCAATGAGCAGTTCTTC. Together with reference TRBV9 and TRBJ2-1, the CDR3 gives the full variable domain: DSGVTQTPKHLITATGQRVTLRCSPRSGDLSVYWYQQSLDQGLQFLIQYYNGEERAKGNILERFSAQQFPDLHSELNLSSLELGDSALYFCASSSGQGRSNEQFFGPGTRLTVL.

The V gene is TRBV28, the J gene TRBJ2-3; perhaps D is TRBD1 or TRBD2 (5 bases each). Germline CDR1 and CDR2: MDHEN and SYDVKM. Trimming left V 6 bases short and J 0 bases short, with 16 bases between. This CDR3 has 16 residues. CDR3 amino acids: CASRPRLGESTDTQYF. The CDR3 coding sequence is TGTGCCAGCAGACCCCGGTTGGGGGAGAGCACAGATACGCAGTATTTT. The full variable domain, rest sourced from reference TRBV28 and TRBJ2-3, is DVKVTQSSRYLVKRTGEKVFLECVQDMDHENMFWYRQDPGLGLRLIYFSYDVKMKEKGDIPEGYSVSREKKERFSLILESASTNQTSMYLCASRPRLGESTDTQYFGPGTRLTVL.

A few counts support this clonotype. The chain employs TRBV5-1 and TRBJ2-7; 7 positions agree with TRBD1. The junction had 9 bases not matched to a gene; V was cut back by 0 bases and J by 9 bases. Germline V gives CDR1 SGHRS, CDR2 YFSETQ. This CDR3 contains 14 residues. CDR3 in amino acids: CASSLGQGRRGQYF. CDR3 nucleotides: TGCGCCAGCAGCTTGGGACAGGGCCGTCGCGGGCAGTACTTC.

This clonotype appeared a few times. The chain employs TRBV29-1 and TRBJ1-1; 7 nucleotides agree with TRBD1. V was pared by 0 bases and J by 0 bases, with 13 bases of the junction left unmatched. Per the germline V gene, CDR1 is SQVTM and CDR2 is ANQGSEA. The CDR3 sequence is 18 residues long. The CDR3 here is CSVEDPSPGGVLNTEAFF. CDR3 coding DNA: TGCAGCGTTGAAGATCCCTCCCCAGGGGGGGTCCTGAACACTGAAGCTTTCTTT.

The rearrangement joins TRBV3-1 to TRBJ1-6; D is uncertain. V lost 5 bases and J 9 bases, leaving 17 bases between the germline ends. Germline loops: CDR1 LGHDT, CDR2 YNNKEL (reference sequence). The CDR3 is 15 residues long. The CDR3 region has the DNA TGTGCCAGCAGCTACCGGGTTGGGATCGGTTCACCCCTCCACTTT. Amino acid sequence: CASSYRVGIGSPLHF.

This clonotype has only a few counts. J is TRBJ2-5 and V is TRBV25-1; D uncertain. Deletions cut 0 bases from V and 5 bases from J, with 10 bases between. CDR3 size: 14 residues. Per germline, CDR1 MGHDK and CDR2 SYGVNS. The CDR3 loop reads CASSEYRSEETQYF. The CDR3 region has the DNA TGTGCCAGCAGTGAATATCGTTCAGAGGAGACCCAGTACTTC.

V is TRBV10-3 and J is TRBJ2-3, with 8 bases lining up with TRBD1. V shed 10 bases, J shed 1 base, and the junction held 7 bases outside the gene matches. Per the germline V gene, CDR1 is ENHRY and CDR2 is SYGVKD. The CDR3 totals 14 residues. The CDR3 bases are TGTGCCACCGAGGACAGGGCAGGCACAGATACGCAGTATTTT. Residues: CATEDRAGTDTQYF.

This clonotype was counted many times. This chain uses TRBV28 with TRBJ1-6; D remains unclear. The CDR3 is 15 amino acids. In germline, CDR1 is MDHEN, CDR2 SYDVKM. V was trimmed by 6 bases and J by 0 bases, leaving 9 bases between them. The CDR3 region is CASRKQSSYNSPLHF. The CDR3 DNA follows: TGTGCCAGCAGAAAACAGAGCTCCTATAATTCACCCCTCCACTTT.

This clonotype was counted only a few times. The rearrangement links TRBV28 to TRBJ1-6; 8 nucleotides line up with TRBD1. The CDR3 has 16 amino acids. Trimming removed 6 bases from V and 9 bases from J; junction bases left unmatched: 13. Looked up from germline, CDR1 is MDHEN and CDR2 is SYDVKM. The chain's CDR3 is CASRLKTGAGASPLHF. For the CDR3, the DNA is TGTGCCAGCAGGCTTAAGACAGGGGCGGGGGCTTCACCCCTCCACTTT.

This clonotype was seen a few times. The CDR3, as DNA: TGCGCCAGCAGCTCGGGCCCTCAAGTTAACACTGAAGCTTTCTTT. Amino acid sequence: CASSSGPQVNTEAFF. This rearrangement joins TRBV5-1 to TRBJ1-1; D not resolved. V lost 3 bases to trimming and J lost 2 bases, with 14 bases between them. Germline CDR1 SGHRS, CDR2 YFSETQ. The CDR3 has 15 amino acids.

The rearrangement joins TRBV4-3 to TRBJ1-6; perhaps TRBD1 as D (6 bases). This CDR3 region has 18 residues. In germline, CDR1 is LGHNA, CDR2 YSLEER. With 0 bases removed from V and 4 bases from J, the gap between germline ends came to 16 bases. The CDR3, as DNA: TGCGCCAGCAGCCAAGATGACGGACAGCTAAGATATAATTCACCCCTCCACTTT. This translates into CASSQDDGQLRYNSPLHF.

This sequence joins TRBV20-1 and TRBJ2-7; 7 nucleotides agree with TRBD1. J gave up 2 bases and V 3 bases, and 4 bases lay outside the gene matches. The CDR3 length is 13 residues. In germline, CDR1 is DFQATT, CDR2 SNEGSKA (reference sequence). The DNA for the CDR3 is TGCAGTGCTAGGGACAGGCGTGCCTACGAGCAGTACTTC. Translated, it gives CSARDRRAYEQYF.

The chain links TRBV5-6 to TRBJ1-2; 10 nucleotides line up with TRBD1. The V segment lost 5 bases and the J segment 8 bases; nucleotides outside the gene matches: 6. Germline CDR1 and CDR2: SGHDT and YYEEEE. This CDR3 region has 13 residues. CDR3 sequence reads: CASSAGQGFGYTF. CDR3 in DNA: TGTGCCAGCAGTGCGGGACAGGGGTTCGGCTACACCTTC.

The chain joins TRBV4-3 to TRBJ1-2; unclear D gene. CDR3 length: 14 residues. From germline, CDR1 is LGHNA and CDR2 YSLEER. Trimming left V 2 bases short and J 5 bases short, with 12 bases between. The CDR3 DNA reads as TGCGCCAGCAGCCAAACTCCCACTGGGTATGGCTACACCTTC. This gives the protein CASSQTPTGYGYTF.

V usage is TRBV12-3 or TRBV12-4 and J usage is TRBJ1-5; D unclear. V dropped 3 bases and J dropped 3 bases, with 6 bases sitting between them. CDR3 size: 13 residues. In nucleotides, the CDR3 is TGTGCCAGCAGTTTGATGGACAATCAGCCCCAGCATTTT. Protein sequence: CASSLMDNQPQHF.

This clonotype was seen only a few times. The genes are TRBV12-3 or TRBV12-4 and TRBJ1-1, with a possible D match to TRBD1 (5 bases). The CDR3 runs to 15 residues. V was shortened by 3 bases and J by 2 bases, with 13 bases between the two germline ends. This chain's CDR3 is CASSFTGGGNTEAFF. The DNA for the CDR3 is TGTGCCAGCAGTTTCACGGGGGGGGGAAACACTGAAGCTTTCTTT.